This note documents a single T cell receptor (beta chain) sequence. What it recognizes is unknown. The V gene lost 6 bases and the J gene lost 5 bases, with 16 bases spanning the gap. The CDR3 consists of 14 residues. Germline V gives CDR1 MDHEN, CDR2 SYDVKM. Combining a sample-barcoded 5' primer with a J-beta primer mix, a second PCR ran for roughly 6 to 11 cycles. TCRdb itself ran the 5' RACE reads through MiXCR, one entry per CDR3 protein. The data hold more than 650,000 distinct CDR3 sequences, with around half observed a single time. The entry originates in a study of blood T cells in healthy people across ages. The study, taken as a whole, reports: Possibly confounding the expanded clonotype changes was the fact that donor CMV status was unknown. Conclusively comparing naive with antigen-experienced cells was impossible with unsorted PBMCs. Diversity estimated from one million T cells was considered an underestimate.

Per-sample yields of isolated PBMCs were at least 6 million. The sample was blood. J is TRBJ2-5 and V is TRBV28; D is unresolved. This sequence originates from an elderly man in good health. CDR3 residues: CASSLPGPPETQYF. In DNA, the CDR3 is TGTGCCAGCAGCCTCCCCGGGCCGCCGGAGACCCAGTACTTC.